Reported below is one T cell receptor (beta chain). Its antigen remains unknown. The germline CDR1 and CDR2 sequences are MNHNY and SVGAGI (reference sequence). The ends lost 0 bases at V and 3 bases at J; junction bases unmatched: 4. The CDR3 spans 15 residues. This record comes from a study of monozygotic twins with cystic fibrosis. General study results and limits: Median Simpson clonality of approximately 0.0091 suggested naive T cells predominated.

Profiling relied on immunoSEQ multiplex PCR, and the TCRdb table lists in-frame clones only, not all of them. The sample yields 18,000 or so clones, about 90% seen once. This receptor was taken from a girl aged 2 to 10 with cystic fibrosis. Sequenced input: blood. The V gene is TRBV6-6, the J gene TRBJ2-7; 8 bases are shared with TRBD1. CDR3 bases: TGTGCCAGCAGTTACTCGAGGGACAGGCTCTACGAGCAGTACTTC. It yields the protein CASSYSRDRLYEQYF.